These 3 T cell receptor beta chains share one sample of origin, sequenced in a study of cytomegalovirus exposure and HLA in healthy donors. With 60 Vbeta and 13 Jbeta primers, the PCR was carried out. Libraries were prepared by immunoSEQ multiplex PCR; TCRdb keeps only in-frame clonotypes and omits some of them. Across about 55,000 clones, the top ten clones capture roughly 9.6% of the sample. The material sequenced was PBMCs. The receptors were gathered from a man in his fifties or sixties in good health and CMV-seropositive.

The chain couples TRBV4-3 to TRBJ2-3, with D perhaps matching TRBD2 (5 bases). From germline, CDR1 is LGHNA and CDR2 YSLEER. The CDR3 covers 15 residues. V dropped 0 bases and J dropped 4 bases, with 11 bases sitting between them. This CDR3 is CASSQDQVGADTQYF. CDR3 sequence (DNA): TGCGCCAGCAGCCAAGATCAAGTCGGGGCAGATACGCAGTATTTT.

J is TRBJ1-1 and V is TRBV13; D gene ambiguous. This CDR3 has 14 amino acids. Germline CDR1 reads PRHDT; CDR2 reads FYEKMQ (reference sequence). V lost 3 bases and J 11 bases, leaving 19 bases between the germline ends. CDR3 residues: CASSFDPGREWAFF. CDR3 DNA sequence: TGTGCCAGCAGCTTCGATCCGGGTCGGGAATGGGCTTTCTTT.

This rearrangement joins TRBV7-3 to TRBJ2-5; 11 bases are a match to TRBD2. Germline loops: CDR1 SGHTA, CDR2 FQGTGA. The CDR3 spans 16 residues. V lost 5 bases and J lost 1; bases outside the gene matches: 6. The CDR3 DNA follows: TGTGCCAGCAGCCCGGGACTAGCGGCGTCCCAAGAGACCCAGTACTTC. Encoded protein: CASSPGLAASQETQYF.